This TCR beta chain was recorded in a study of response to subunit inactivated influenza vaccine. Study conclusions and caveats: Authors suggested seasonal influenza vaccinations each recruit few new T cells.

This clonotype turned up a few times. Its antigen remains unknown. There are 16 residues in the CDR3. Germline CDR1 and CDR2: MNHNS and SASEGT. V was pared by 6 bases and J by 0 bases, with 18 bases between. TCRdb reprocessed the RT-PCR reads with MiXCR, giving one entry per CDR3 protein. The sample holds hundreds of thousands of distinct CDR3 sequences; about a sixth are singletons and the top ten take 9.5% to 13%. The sequence was obtained from a man between 45 and 60 years old who received an inactivated influenza vaccine. This chain uses TRBV6-1 with TRBJ2-7, with a weak D call TRBD2 (5 bases). Sequencing used PBMCs from blood, obtained 12 days after vaccination. The chain's CDR3 is CASRADELRTSYEQYF. The CDR3 region has the DNA TGTGCCAGCAGAGCGGATGAGCTACGGACCTCCTACGAGCAGTACTTC.